One sample yielded the 17 T cell receptor beta chains listed below, sequenced in a study of blood T cell repertoires in COVID-19. Libraries were prepared by immunoSEQ multiplex PCR; TCRdb keeps only in-frame clonotypes and omits some of them. This repertoire shows just over 95,000 clones, 90% found once; its top ten account for 1.7%. Sequencing used peripheral blood. Receptors originate from a man aged 55 to 69 with acute or convalescent COVID-19.

The V call is TRBV27, the J call TRBJ2-7; 9 bases align to TRBD1. The germline V gene has CDR1 MNHEY and CDR2 SMNVEV (reference sequence). V dropped 5 bases and J dropped 4; count of bases not matched to a gene: 12. The CDR3 sequence is 16 residues long. As DNA, the CDR3 is TGTGCCAGCAGTCCCACAGGGGGCCCACGACCGTACGAGCAGTACGTC. Protein product: CASSPTGGPRPYEQYV.

The CDR3 sequence is CASSGQAANTEAFF. The DNA of the CDR3 is TGTGCCAGTAGTGGACAGGCGGCGAACACTGAAGCTTTCTTT. This rearrangement joins TRBV19 to TRBJ1-1; 7 bases are a match to TRBD1. Germline CDR1 LNHDA, CDR2 SQIVND (reference sequence). The ends lost 5 bases at V and 1 base at J; junction bases unmatched: 4. CDR3 length: 14 residues.

V and J are TRBV18 and TRBJ1-2, with 7 bases that match TRBD1. Germline trimming cut 2 bases from V and 5 bases from J; bases unmatched to any gene: 2. The CDR3 extends over 13 amino acids. The V gene's germline CDR1 is KGHSH and CDR2 LQKENI. The CDR3 coding sequence is TGTGCCAGCTCACCAGGACAGGTTTATGGCTACACCTTC. Protein sequence: CASSPGQVYGYTF.

The chain links TRBV7-8 to TRBJ1-4; TRBD1 is a possible D gene (5 bases). The V end was cut by 2 bases, the J end by 10 bases, with 17 bases between. Germline CDR1 is SGHVS and CDR2 is FQNEAQ. The CDR3 consists of 15 residues. Here the CDR3 reads CASSLRMGGWGKLFF. For the CDR3, the DNA is TGTGCCAGCAGCTTAAGGATGGGGGGTTGGGGAAAACTGTTTTTT.

The genes are TRBV6-5 and TRBJ1-1; D is uncertain. The germline V gene encodes CDR1 MNHEY and CDR2 SVGAGI. CDR3 length: 13 residues. The V and J ends lost 4 bases and 1 base respectively, with 7 bases between them. The CDR3 DNA reads TGTGCCAGCAGTTTTTCCGGGAACACTGAAGCTTTCTTT. It encodes CASSFSGNTEAFF.

J is TRBJ2-7 and V is TRBV7-8, with 7 nucleotides matching TRBD1. V lost 0 bases to trimming and J lost 5 bases; unmatched junction nucleotides: 10. Germline V gene data show CDR1 as SGHVS and CDR2 as FQNEAQ. This CDR3 has 16 residues. The DNA of the CDR3 is TGTGCCAGCAGCTTAGCGCTGGGACAGCTAGCCCACGAGCAGTACTTC. Its protein product is CASSLALGQLAHEQYF.

This chain joins TRBV5-4 and TRBJ2-1; 11 bases agree with TRBD2. The CDR3 contains 14 residues. CDR1 SGHNT and CDR2 YYREEE come from the germline V gene (reference sequence). The junction had 9 bases not matched to a gene; V was cut back by 6 bases and J by 10 bases. CDR3 sequence: CASTLSGGVKEQFF. The CDR3 coding sequence is TGTGCCAGCACCCTTAGCGGGGGGGTCAAAGAGCAGTTCTTC.

In regard to this clone: At one boundary the junction diverges from the germline segment, which might be a read error. This chain uses TRBV5-1 with TRBJ2-2; 9 nucleotides agree with TRBD1. From germline, CDR1 is SGHRS and CDR2 YFSETQ. The CDR3 sequence is 16 residues long. The CDR3 loop reads CASRVSTGGLTVELFF. The DNA of the CDR3 is TGCGCCAGCAGAGTTTCGACAGGGGGATTGACCGTGGAGCTGTTTTTT.

The rearrangement uses TRBV30 and TRBJ2-2, with 10 bases lining up with TRBD1. Germline CDR1 reads GTSNPN; CDR2 reads SVGIG (reference sequence). Trimming removed 6 bases from V and 6 bases from J; junction bases left unmatched: 7. This CDR3 is built from 14 residues. DNA of the CDR3: TGTGCCTGCCCCGGACAGGGGGAAGCCGGGGAGCTGTTTTTT. It is translated as CACPGQGEAGELFF.

The rearrangement uses TRBV19 and TRBJ2-2, with a tentative D call TRBD1 (5 bases). CDR1 is LNHDA and CDR2 is SQIVND in the germline V gene (reference sequence). This CDR3 spans 16 amino acids. The V end was cut by 6 bases, the J end by 4 bases, with 18 bases between. CDR3: CASRSQARTFTGELFF. The CDR3 nucleotides read TGTGCCAGTAGGTCACAGGCCCGGACCTTCACCGGGGAGCTGTTTTTT.

A few counts support this clone. The V and J genes are TRBV20-1 and TRBJ2-2; a weak D match, TRBD2 (7 bases). Looked up from germline, CDR1 is DFQATT and CDR2 is SNEGSKA (reference sequence). This CDR3 spans 15 amino acids. Trimming cost V 3 bases and J 5 bases, with 16 bases left between them. The CDR3 loop reads CSASPAGARTGELFF. Here the CDR3 DNA reads TGCAGTGCTAGTCCGGCGGGGGCACGAACCGGGGAGCTGTTTTTT.

The rearrangement links TRBV3-1 (or the pseudogene TRBV3-2) to TRBJ2-4; tentative D call: TRBD2 (6 bases). V gave up 0 bases and J gave up 8 bases, with 11 bases separating them. The CDR3 totals 14 residues. Germline values: CDR1 LGHDT, CDR2 YNNKEL (reference sequence). CDR3: CASSQDPSVDIQYF. CDR3 bases: TGTGCCAGCAGCCAAGATCCTAGCGTGGACATTCAGTACTTC.

The chain joins TRBV10-3 to TRBJ2-7; perhaps TRBD2 as D (5 bases). The germline CDR1 and CDR2 sequences are ENHRY and SYGVKD. The CDR3 is made up of 15 amino acids. V was shortened by 0 bases and J by 1 base, with 10 bases between the two germline ends. In DNA, the CDR3 is TGTGCCATCAGTGAGTCGAGGAGGTGGTCCTACGAGCAGTACTTC. Translating gives CAISESRRWSYEQYF.

The V gene is TRBV27, the J gene TRBJ1-5, with D perhaps TRBD1 (5 bases). Trimming took 6 bases from V and 1 from J, leaving 16 bases between them. The length of the CDR3 is 16 residues. Germline-derived CDR1 and CDR2 are MNHEY and SMNVEV (reference sequence). DNA for the CDR3: TGTGCCAGCAGACCAACGGGGGGGGTGAGCAATCAGCCCCAGCATTTT. Protein: CASRPTGGVSNQPQHF.

This clone appeared once. This rearrangement joins TRBV19 to TRBJ1-1; no clear D. V was pared by 3 bases and J by 11 bases, with 10 bases between. This CDR3 has 11 amino acids. CDR1 LNHDA and CDR2 SQIVND come from the germline V gene (reference sequence). Here the CDR3 DNA reads TGTGCCAGTAGTATCTGGAGAGAGGCTTTCTTT. Amino acids: CASSIWREAFF.

This clone was recorded once. This chain joins TRBV19 and TRBJ1-5; D is uncertain. The CDR3 has 15 residues. Trimming cost V 2 bases and J 0 bases, with 8 bases left between them. Germline CDR1 reads LNHDA; CDR2 reads SQIVND (reference sequence). CDR3 DNA: TGTGCCAGTAGTATACGGGTGTATAGCAATCAGCCCCAGCATTTT. It codes for CASSIRVYSNQPQHF.

The chain employs TRBV7-9 and TRBJ2-1; D unresolved. CDR3 length equals 12 residues. Germline CDR1 reads SEHNR; CDR2 reads FQNEAQ (reference sequence). The germline V and J ends were trimmed by 2 bases and 9 bases, with 8 bases remaining between them. The CDR3 DNA sequence: TGTGCCAGCAGCTTAACGGGTGGTGAGCAGTTCTTC. Translating it yields CASSLTGGEQFF.